The subject of this entry is one T cell receptor beta chain. What it recognizes is unknown. The time point denotes: week 35, safety follow-up. Doses consisted of 300 ug of mutant IDH1 20-mer peptide each, paired with topical imiquimod. Eight vaccine injections were given to patients in weeks 1, 3, 5, 7, 11, 15, 19 and 23. Patients carried new grade 3 or 4 IDH1-mutant astrocytomas lacking nuclear ATRX. Sequenced by immunoSEQ multiplex PCR; TCRdb stores in-frame clones only, minus some. The data show tens of thousands of clones, 74% seen once. CDR3 length: 15 residues. V was clipped by 1 base and J by 6 bases; unmatched bases: 7. Germline V gene sequence: CDR1 MNHEY, CDR2 SVGAGI. The data derive from a study of a mutant IDH1 vaccine in newly diagnosed glioma. Study outcomes and limitations: Most patients, 90% to 95%, showed vaccine-induced immune responses.

This chain connects TRBV6-5 to TRBJ2-7, with 9 positions matching TRBD1. The starting material was PBMCs, obtained from a glioma patient whose treatment included an IDH1 peptide vaccine. The receptor was isolated from a man in his fifties or sixties with glioma. The chain's CDR3 is CASSYFRTGAPEQYF. The CDR3 DNA sequence: TGTGCCAGCAGTTACTTTCGGACAGGGGCCCCCGAGCAGTACTTC.